This T cell receptor beta chain was observed in a study of CD8 T cells in Susac syndrome. The authors reverse transcribed 0.5 to 1 ug RNA with random hexamers. One entry per CDR3 protein results from TCRdb running MiXCR on the immunoSEQ multiplex PCR reads. The profile shows approximately 150,000 distinct CDR3 sequences, just over 90% of them singletons. The CDR3 sequence is 16 residues long. With 6 bases clipped from V and 4 bases from J, the junction kept 11 bases outside the gene matches. Material: CD4+ T cells from PBMCs. The gene calls are TRBV12-3 or TRBV12-4 and TRBJ1-5; TRBD1 agrees at 8 bases. This TCR came from a human donor in good health. The CDR3 loop reads CASSLYSGTGNQPQHF. The CDR3 region has the DNA TGTGCCAGCAGCTTATACTCCGGGACAGGTAATCAGCCCCAGCATTTT.